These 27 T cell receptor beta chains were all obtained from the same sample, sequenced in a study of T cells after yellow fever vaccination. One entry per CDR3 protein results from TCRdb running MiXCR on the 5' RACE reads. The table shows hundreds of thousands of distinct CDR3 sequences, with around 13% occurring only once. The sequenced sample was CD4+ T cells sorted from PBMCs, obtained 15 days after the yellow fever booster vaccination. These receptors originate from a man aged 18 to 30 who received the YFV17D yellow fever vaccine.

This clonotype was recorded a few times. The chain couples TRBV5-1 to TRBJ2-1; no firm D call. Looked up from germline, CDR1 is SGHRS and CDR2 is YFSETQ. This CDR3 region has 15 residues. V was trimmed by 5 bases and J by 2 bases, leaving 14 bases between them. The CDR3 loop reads CASRARPGAYNEQFF. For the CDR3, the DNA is TGCGCCAGCAGAGCGAGGCCTGGGGCCTACAATGAGCAGTTCTTC.

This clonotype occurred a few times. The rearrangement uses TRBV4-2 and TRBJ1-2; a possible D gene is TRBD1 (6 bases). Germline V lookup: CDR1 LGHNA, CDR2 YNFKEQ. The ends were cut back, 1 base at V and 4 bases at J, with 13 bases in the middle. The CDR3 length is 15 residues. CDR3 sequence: CASSQVGPGVYGYTF. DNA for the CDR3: TGTGCCAGCAGCCAAGTAGGGCCAGGGGTCTATGGCTACACCTTC.

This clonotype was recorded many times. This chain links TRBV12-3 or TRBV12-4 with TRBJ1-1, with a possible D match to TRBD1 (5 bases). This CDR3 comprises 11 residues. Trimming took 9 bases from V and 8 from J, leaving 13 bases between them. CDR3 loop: CASFSGIEAFF. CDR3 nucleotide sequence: TGTGCCAGTTTTTCAGGGATCGAAGCTTTCTTT.

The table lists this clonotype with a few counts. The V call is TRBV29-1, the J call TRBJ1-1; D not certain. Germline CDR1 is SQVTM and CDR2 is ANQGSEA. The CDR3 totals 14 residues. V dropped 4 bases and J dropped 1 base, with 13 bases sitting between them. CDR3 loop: CSVVRVTGNTEAFF. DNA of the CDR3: TGCAGCGTTGTGAGGGTGACTGGGAACACTGAAGCTTTCTTT. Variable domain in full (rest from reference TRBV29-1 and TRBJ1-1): SAVISQKPSRDICQRGTSLTIQCQVDSQVTMMFWYRQQPGQSLTLIATANQGSEATYESGFVIDKFPISRPNLTFSTLTVSNMSPEDSSIYLCSVVRVTGNTEAFFGQGTRLTVV.

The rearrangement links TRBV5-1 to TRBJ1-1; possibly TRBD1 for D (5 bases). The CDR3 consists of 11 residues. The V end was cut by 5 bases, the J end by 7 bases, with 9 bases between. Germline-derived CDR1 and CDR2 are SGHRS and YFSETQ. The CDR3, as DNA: TGCGCCAGCAGGTCAGGGTTTGAAGCTTTCTTT. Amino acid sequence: CASRSGFEAFF.

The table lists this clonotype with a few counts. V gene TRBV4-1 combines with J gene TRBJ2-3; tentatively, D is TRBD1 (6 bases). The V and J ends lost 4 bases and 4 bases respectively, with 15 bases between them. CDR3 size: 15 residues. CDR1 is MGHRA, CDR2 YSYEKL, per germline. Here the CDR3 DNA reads TGCGCCAGCAGCCCCCAAGGGGGTTTGGCAGATACGCAGTATTTT. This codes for CASSPQGGLADTQYF.

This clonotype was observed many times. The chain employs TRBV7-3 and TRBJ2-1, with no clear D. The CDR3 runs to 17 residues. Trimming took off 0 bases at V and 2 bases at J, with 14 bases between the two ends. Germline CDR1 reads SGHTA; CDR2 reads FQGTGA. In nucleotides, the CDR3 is TGTGCCAGCAGCTTAACTTTCGGCGGCCTGCCCTACAATGAGCAGTTCTTC. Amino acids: CASSLTFGGLPYNEQFF.

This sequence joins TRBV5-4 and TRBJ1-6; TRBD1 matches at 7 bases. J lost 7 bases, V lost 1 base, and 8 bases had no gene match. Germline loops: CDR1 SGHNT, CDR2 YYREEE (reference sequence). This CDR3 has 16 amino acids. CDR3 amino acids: CASSLLDRARNSPLHF. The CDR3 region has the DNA TGTGCCAGCAGCTTGCTTGACAGGGCGCGAAATTCACCCCTCCACTTT.

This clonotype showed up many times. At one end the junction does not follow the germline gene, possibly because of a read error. CDR3 coding DNA: TGTGCCAGCAGCTTGGCCGGGGCGAACACTGAAGCTTTCTTT. Its translation: CASSLAGANTEAFF. J is TRBJ1-1 and V is TRBV5-1; a possible D gene is TRBD1 (5 bases). CDR1 and CDR2 from the germline V gene are SGHRS and YFSETQ. This CDR3 spans 14 amino acids.

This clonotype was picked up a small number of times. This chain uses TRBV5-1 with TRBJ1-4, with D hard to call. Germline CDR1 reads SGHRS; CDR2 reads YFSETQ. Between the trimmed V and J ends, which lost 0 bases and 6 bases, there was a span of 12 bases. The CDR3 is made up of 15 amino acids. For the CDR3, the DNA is TGCGCCAGCAGCTTGGCACCTCAAAATGATGAAAAACTGTTTTTT. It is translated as CASSLAPQNDEKLFF. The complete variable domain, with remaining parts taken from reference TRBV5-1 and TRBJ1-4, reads KAGVTQTPRYLIKTRGQQVTLSCSPISGHRSVSWYQQTPGQGLQFLFEYFSETQRNKGNFPGRFSGRQFSNSRSEMNVSTLELGDSALYLCASSLAPQNDEKLFFGSGTQLSVL.

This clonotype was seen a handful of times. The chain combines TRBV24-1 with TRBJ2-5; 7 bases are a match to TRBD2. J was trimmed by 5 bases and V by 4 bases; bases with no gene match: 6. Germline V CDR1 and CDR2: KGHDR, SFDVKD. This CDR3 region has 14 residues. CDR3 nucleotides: TGTGCCACCAGTGACGCGGGAGCCGTGGAGACCCAGTACTTC. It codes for CATSDAGAVETQYF.

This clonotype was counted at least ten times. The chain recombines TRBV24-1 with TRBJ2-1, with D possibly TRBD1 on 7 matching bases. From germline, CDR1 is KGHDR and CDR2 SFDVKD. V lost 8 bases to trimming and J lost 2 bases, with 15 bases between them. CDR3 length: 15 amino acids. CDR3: CATTAGGRPYNEQFF. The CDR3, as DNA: TGTGCCACCACGGCAGGGGGGCGGCCCTACAATGAGCAGTTCTTC.

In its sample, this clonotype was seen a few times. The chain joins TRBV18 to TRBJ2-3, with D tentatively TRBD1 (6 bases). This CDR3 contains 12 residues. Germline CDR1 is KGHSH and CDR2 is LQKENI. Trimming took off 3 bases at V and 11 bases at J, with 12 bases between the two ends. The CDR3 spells CASSPDRLGQYF. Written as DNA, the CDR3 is TGTGCCAGCTCACCGGACAGATTAGGGCAGTATTTT.

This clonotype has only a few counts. The CDR3: CASSPQATNYGYTF. The DNA for the CDR3 is TGTGCCAGCTCTCCGCAGGCTACTAACTATGGCTACACCTTC. This chain connects TRBV18 to TRBJ1-2; D call uncertain. Trimming removed 6 bases at V and 0 bases at J, with 11 bases between. The CDR3 is made up of 14 amino acids. Germline assignment: CDR1 KGHSH and CDR2 LQKENI. Full variable domain (rest looked up from reference TRBV18 and TRBJ1-2): NAGVMQNPRHLVRRRGQEARLRCSPMKGHSHVYWYRQLPEEGLKFMVYLQKENIIDESGMPKERFSAEFPKEGPSILRIQQVVRGDSAAYFCASSPQATNYGYTFGSGTRLTVV.

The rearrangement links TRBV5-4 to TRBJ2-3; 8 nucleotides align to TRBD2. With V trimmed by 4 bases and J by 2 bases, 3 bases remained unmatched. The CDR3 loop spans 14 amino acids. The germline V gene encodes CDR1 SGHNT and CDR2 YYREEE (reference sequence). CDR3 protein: CASSRTSFTDTQYF. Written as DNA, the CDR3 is TGTGCCAGCAGCCGGACTAGCTTCACAGATACGCAGTATTTT.

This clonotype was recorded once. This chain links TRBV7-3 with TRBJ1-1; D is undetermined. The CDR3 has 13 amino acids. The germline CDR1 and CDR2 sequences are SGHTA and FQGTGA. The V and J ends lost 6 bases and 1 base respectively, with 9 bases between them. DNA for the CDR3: TGTGCCAGCAGACAAGGCCAGAACACTGAAGCTTTCTTT. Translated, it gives CASRQGQNTEAFF.

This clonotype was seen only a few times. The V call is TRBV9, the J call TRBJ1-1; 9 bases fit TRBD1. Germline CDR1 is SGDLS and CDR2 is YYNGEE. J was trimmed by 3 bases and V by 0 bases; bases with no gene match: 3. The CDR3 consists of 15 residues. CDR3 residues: CASSVEGQGHTEAFF. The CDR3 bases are TGTGCCAGCAGCGTAGAGGGACAGGGACACACTGAAGCTTTCTTT.

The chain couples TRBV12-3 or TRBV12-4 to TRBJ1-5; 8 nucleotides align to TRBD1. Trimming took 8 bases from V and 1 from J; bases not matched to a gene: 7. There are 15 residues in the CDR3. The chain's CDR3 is CASGPGQESNQPQHF. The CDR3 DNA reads TGTGCCAGCGGGCCGGGACAGGAAAGCAATCAGCCCCAGCATTTT.

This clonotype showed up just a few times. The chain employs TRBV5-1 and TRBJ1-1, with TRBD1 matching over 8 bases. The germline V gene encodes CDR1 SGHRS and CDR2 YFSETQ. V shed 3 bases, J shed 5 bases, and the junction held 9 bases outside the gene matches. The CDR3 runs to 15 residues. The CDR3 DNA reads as TGCGCCAGCAGCTATACTCACAGGGGGACGACTGAAGCTTTCTTT. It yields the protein CASSYTHRGTTEAFF.

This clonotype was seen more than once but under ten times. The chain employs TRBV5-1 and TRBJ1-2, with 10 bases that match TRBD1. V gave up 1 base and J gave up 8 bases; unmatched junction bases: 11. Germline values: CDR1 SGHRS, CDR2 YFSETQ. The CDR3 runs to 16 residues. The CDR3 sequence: CASSLNPGQGFRGYTF. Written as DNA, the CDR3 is TGCGCCAGCAGCTTGAACCCGGGACAGGGGTTCAGAGGCTACACCTTC.

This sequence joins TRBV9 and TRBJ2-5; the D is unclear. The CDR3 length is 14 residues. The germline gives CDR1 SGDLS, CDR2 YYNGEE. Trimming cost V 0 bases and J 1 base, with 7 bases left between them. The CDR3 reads CASSVGGPQETQYF. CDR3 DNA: TGTGCCAGCAGCGTAGGAGGCCCCCAAGAGACCCAGTACTTC.

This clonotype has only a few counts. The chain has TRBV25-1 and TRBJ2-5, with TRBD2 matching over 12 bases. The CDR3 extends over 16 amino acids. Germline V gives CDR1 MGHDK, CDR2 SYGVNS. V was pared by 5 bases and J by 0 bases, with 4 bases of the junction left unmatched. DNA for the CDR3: TGTGCCAGCAGTACCGGGACTAGCGGGTACCAAGAGACCCAGTACTTC. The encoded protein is CASSTGTSGYQETQYF.

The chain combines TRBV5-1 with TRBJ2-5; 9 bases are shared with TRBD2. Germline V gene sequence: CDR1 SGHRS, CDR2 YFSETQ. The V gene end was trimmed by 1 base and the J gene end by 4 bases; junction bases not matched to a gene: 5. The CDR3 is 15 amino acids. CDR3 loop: CASSLSPTSGETQYF. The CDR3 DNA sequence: TGCGCCAGCAGCTTGTCCCCGACTAGCGGAGAGACCCAGTACTTC.

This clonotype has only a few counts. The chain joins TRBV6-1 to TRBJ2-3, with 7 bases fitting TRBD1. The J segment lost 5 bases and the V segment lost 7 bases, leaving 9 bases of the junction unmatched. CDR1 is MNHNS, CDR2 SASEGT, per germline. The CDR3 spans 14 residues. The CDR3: CASTSVQGIDTQYF. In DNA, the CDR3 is TGTGCCAGCACCTCTGTACAGGGGATAGATACGCAGTATTTT.

DNA for the CDR3: TGCAGTGCTAGAGATCTAGGGGGACAGGGTGAAAAACTGTTTTTT. Protein product: CSARDLGGQGEKLFF. V gene TRBV20-1 combines with J gene TRBJ1-4; 9 bases agree with TRBD1. V was pared by 0 bases and J by 7 bases, with 6 bases of the junction left unmatched. This CDR3 region has 15 residues. Germline CDR1 DFQATT, CDR2 SNEGSKA (reference sequence).

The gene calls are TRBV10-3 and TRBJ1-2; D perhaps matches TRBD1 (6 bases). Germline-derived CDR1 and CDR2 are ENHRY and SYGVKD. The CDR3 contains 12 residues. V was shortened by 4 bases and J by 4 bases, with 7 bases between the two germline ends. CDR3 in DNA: TGTGCCATCAGTGCGGACAGCTATGGCTACACCTTC. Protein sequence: CAISADSYGYTF.

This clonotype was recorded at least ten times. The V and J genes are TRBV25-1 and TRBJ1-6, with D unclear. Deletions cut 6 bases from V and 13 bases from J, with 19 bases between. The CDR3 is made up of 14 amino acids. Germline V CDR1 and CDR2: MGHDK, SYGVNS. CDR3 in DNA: TGTGCCAGCAGGGCACATGGCTCGGAGGGTCCCCTCCACTTT. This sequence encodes CASRAHGSEGPLHF.